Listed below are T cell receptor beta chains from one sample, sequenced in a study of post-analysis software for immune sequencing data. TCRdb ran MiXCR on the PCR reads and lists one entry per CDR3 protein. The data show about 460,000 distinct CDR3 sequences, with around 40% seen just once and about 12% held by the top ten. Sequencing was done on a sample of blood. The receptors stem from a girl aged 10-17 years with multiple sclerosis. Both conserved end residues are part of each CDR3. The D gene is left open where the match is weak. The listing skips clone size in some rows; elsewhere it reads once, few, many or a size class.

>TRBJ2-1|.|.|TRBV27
CASSLSALGEQFF
TGTGCCAGCAGTTTATCGGCTTTGGGTGAGCAGTTCTTC
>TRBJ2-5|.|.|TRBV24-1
CATGTDQETQYF
TGTGCCACCGGGACTGACCAAGAGACCCAGTACTTC
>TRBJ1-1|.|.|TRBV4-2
CASSQDDTRSTEAFF
TGTGCCAGCAGCCAAGATGATACCCGGAGCACTGAAGCTTTCTTT
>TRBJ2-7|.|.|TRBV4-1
CASSQPGQDYEQYF
TGCGCCAGCAGCCAACCGGGACAAGACTACGAGCAGTACTTC
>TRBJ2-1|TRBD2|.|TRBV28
CASRRGRAEPYNEQFF
TGTGCCAGCAGGCGAGGGAGGGCTGAGCCCTACAATGAGCAGTTCTTC
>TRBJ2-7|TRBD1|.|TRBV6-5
CASSYGPGQGAMNNFYEQYF
TGTGCCAGCAGTTACGGCCCTGGGCAGGGGGCGATGAATAACTTCTACGAGCAGTACTTC
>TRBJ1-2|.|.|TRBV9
CASETTNGYTF
TGTGCCAGCGAGACCACTAACGGCTACACCTTC
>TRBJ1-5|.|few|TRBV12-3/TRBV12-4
CASNKGVGQPQHF
TGTGCCAGCAATAAAGGGGTAGGCCAGCCCCAGCATTTT
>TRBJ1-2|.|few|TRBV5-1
CASSLDLFYGYTF
TGCGCCAGCAGCCTGGACCTATTCTATGGCTACACCTTC
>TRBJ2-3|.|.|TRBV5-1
CASSLFAETDTQYF
TGCGCCAGCAGCTTGTTCGCGGAGACAGATACGCAGTATTTT
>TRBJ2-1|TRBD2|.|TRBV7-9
CASRSGSNEQFF
TGTGCCAGCAGGAGCGGGAGTAATGAGCAGTTCTTC
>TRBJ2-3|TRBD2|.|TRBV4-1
CASSQLTSGSLSTDTQYF
TGCGCCAGCAGCCAATTGACTAGCGGGAGCCTCAGCACAGATACGCAGTATTTT
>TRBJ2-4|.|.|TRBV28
CASSPRRSQHRIQYF
TGTGCCAGCAGTCCTCGCCGATCCCAACATCGCATTCAGTACTTC
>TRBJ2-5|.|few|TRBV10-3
CAISETTIGAGETQYF
TGTGCCATCAGTGAGACTACGATTGGCGCGGGGGAGACCCAGTACTTC
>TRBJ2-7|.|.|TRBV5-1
CASSPRLGSSYEQYF
TGCGCCAGCAGCCCACGGTTGGGGAGCTCCTACGAGCAGTACTTC
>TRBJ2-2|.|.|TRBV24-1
CATSDLGYAGDNRNTGELFF
TGTGCCACCAGTGATTTGGGGTATGCAGGGGATAACCGGAACACCGGGGAGCTGTTTTTT
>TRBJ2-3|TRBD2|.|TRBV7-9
CASSSVAGADTQYF
TGTGCCAGCAGCTCAGTAGCGGGAGCAGATACGCAGTATTTT
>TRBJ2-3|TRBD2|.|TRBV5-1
CASSLDSLAVTQYF
TGCGCCAGCAGCCTCGACTCACTAGCGGTTACGCAGTATTTT
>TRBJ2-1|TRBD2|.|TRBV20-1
CSGGTSGRTTYNEQFF
TGCAGTGGAGGGACTAGCGGGAGGACTACCTACAATGAGCAGTTCTTC
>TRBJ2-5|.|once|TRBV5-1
CASSLWDGETQYF
TGCGCCAGCAGCCTGTGGGACGGGGAGACCCAGTACTTC
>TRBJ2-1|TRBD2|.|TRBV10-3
CAISGGSGRAAIEQFF
TGTGCCATCAGTGGGGGTAGCGGGAGGGCCGCTATTGAGCAGTTCTTC
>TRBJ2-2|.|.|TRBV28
CASTLQGSNTGELFF
TGTGCCAGCACTCTCCAGGGATCGAACACCGGGGAGCTGTTTTTT
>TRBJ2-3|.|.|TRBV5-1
CASSFRGQPTDAQYF
TGCGCCAGCAGCTTCCGGGGCCAGCCCACAGATGCGCAGTATTTT
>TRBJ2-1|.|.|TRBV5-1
CASSHAMGVGEQFF
TGCGCCAGCAGCCACGCAATGGGGGTTGGTGAGCAGTTCTTC
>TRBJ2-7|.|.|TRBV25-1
CASSETLTSWEQYF
TGTGCCAGCAGTGAAACGCTGACCTCGTGGGAGCAGTACTTC
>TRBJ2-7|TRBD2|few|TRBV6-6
CASSYSRLAGVDEQYF
TGTGCCAGCAGTTACTCGAGGCTAGCGGGAGTAGACGAGCAGTACTTC
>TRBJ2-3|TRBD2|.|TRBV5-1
CASSAGTSRTLDTQYF
TGCGCCAGCAGCGCCGGGACTAGCCGAACGCTGGATACGCAGTATTTT
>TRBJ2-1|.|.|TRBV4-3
CASSQERVRSVYNEQFF
TGCGCCAGCAGCCAAGAGAGGGTAAGGTCCGTCTACAATGAGCAGTTCTTC
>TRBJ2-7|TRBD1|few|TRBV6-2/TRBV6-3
CASRVDRVDEQYF
TGTGCCAGCAGAGTGGACAGGGTCGACGAGCAGTACTTC
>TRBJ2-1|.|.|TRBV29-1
CSVEESGYEQFF
TGCAGCGTTGAGGAGTCCGGGTATGAGCAGTTCTTC
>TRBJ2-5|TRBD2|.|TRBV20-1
CSAGLAGGLYQETQYF
TGCAGTGCTGGACTAGCGGGGGGACTATACCAAGAGACCCAGTACTTC
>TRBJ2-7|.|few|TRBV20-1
CSARGFSSYEQYF
TGCAGTGCGAGAGGGTTTAGCTCCTACGAGCAGTACTTC
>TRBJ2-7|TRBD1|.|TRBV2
CASIYRGLLYEQYF
TGTGCCAGCATCTACAGGGGCCTCCTTTACGAGCAGTACTTC
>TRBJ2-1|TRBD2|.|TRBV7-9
CASLGTSGSGSYNEQFF
TGTGCCAGCCTCGGGACTAGCGGGAGCGGCTCCTACAATGAGCAGTTCTTC
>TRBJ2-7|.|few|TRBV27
CASSLISGEQYF
TGTGCCAGCAGTTTAATTTCAGGGGAGCAGTACTTC
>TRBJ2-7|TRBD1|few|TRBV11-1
CASSQEGQGSSYEQYF
TGTGCCAGCAGCCAAGAAGGACAGGGTAGTTCCTACGAGCAGTACTTC
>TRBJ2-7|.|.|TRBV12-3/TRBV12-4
CASSLGSGASYDQYF
TGTGCCAGCAGTTTAGGTAGCGGAGCCTCCTACGACCAGTACTTC
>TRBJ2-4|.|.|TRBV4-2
CASSLTGAAPPGNIQYF
TGTGCCAGCAGCCTAACGGGGGCGGCTCCACCTGGGAACATTCAGTACTTC
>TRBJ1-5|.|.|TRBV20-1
CSARVRQGNQPQHF
TGCAGTGCTAGAGTAAGACAGGGCAATCAGCCCCAGCATTTT
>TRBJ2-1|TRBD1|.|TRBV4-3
CASSQGRDRRRDEQFF
TGCGCCAGCAGCCAAGGCCGGGACAGGAGAAGAGATGAGCAGTTCTTC
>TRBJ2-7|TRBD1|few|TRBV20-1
CSATAWDRGINEQYF
TGCAGTGCGACCGCCTGGGACAGGGGGATAAACGAGCAGTACTTC
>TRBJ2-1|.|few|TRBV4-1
CASSQQGGEQFF
TGCGCCAGCAGCCAGCAAGGGGGTGAGCAGTTCTTC
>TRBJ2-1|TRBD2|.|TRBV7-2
CASSLVSSGSSGGEQFF
TGTGCCAGCAGCTTAGTCTCTAGCGGGTCTTCGGGGGGTGAGCAGTTCTTC
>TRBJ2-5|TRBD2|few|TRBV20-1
CSARPTSGRETQYF
TGCAGTGCTAGGCCCACTAGCGGGAGGGAGACCCAGTACTTC
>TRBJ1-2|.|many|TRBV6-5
CASSYRGIGYGYTF
TGTGCCAGCAGTTACAGGGGAATTGGCTATGGCTACACCTTC
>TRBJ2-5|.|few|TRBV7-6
CASSYGYMETQYF
TGTGCCAGCAGCTACGGGTACATGGAGACCCAGTACTTC
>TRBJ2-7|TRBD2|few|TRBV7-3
CASSRKGTGLAGNSYEQYF
TGTGCCAGCAGCCGTAAGGGGACGGGACTAGCGGGGAACTCCTACGAGCAGTACTTC
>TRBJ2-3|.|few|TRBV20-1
CSANNRASTDTQYF
TGCAGTGCTAATAACCGAGCGAGCACAGATACGCAGTATTTT
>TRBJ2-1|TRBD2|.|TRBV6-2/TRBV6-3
CASSYSPSGRGWSEQFF
TGTGCCAGCAGTTACTCTCCTAGCGGGAGGGGATGGAGTGAGCAGTTCTTC
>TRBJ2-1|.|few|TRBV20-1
CSARSRESYNEQFF
TGCAGTGCTAGGTCCCGGGAGTCATACAATGAGCAGTTCTTC
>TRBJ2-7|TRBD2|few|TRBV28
CASSSGLDSYEQYF
TGTGCCAGCAGTTCTGGACTAGACTCCTACGAGCAGTACTTC
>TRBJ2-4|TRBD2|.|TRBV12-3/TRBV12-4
CASSLGLGKNIQYF
TGTGCCAGCAGCCTGGGACTAGGTAAAAACATTCAGTACTTC
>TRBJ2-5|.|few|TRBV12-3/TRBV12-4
CASKEAEPGETQYF
TGTGCCAGCAAAGAAGCGGAGCCGGGGGAGACCCAGTACTTC
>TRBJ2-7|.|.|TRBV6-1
CASDSERSYEQYF
TGTGCCAGCGACAGTGAACGCTCCTACGAGCAGTACTTC
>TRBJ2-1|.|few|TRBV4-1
CASSQLALPYNEQFF
TGCGCCAGCAGCCAACTAGCATTGCCCTACAATGAGCAGTTCTTC
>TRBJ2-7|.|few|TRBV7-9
CASSSTSVGIFGSYEQYF
TGTGCCAGCAGCTCCACGTCGGTAGGGATCTTCGGCTCCTACGAGCAGTACTTC
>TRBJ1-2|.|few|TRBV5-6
CASSLLTQVNYGYTF
TGTGCCAGCAGCTTACTAACACAGGTTAACTATGGCTACACCTTC